These 6 T cell receptor beta chains share one sample of origin, sequenced in a study of blood T cells in healthy people across ages. Alongside a J-beta primer mix, a sample-barcoded 5' primer served in a second PCR lasting 7 to 11 cycles. MiXCR was run by TCRdb on the 5' RACE reads, yielding one entry per CDR3 protein. The data hold about 780,000 distinct CDR3 sequences, with 35% to 50% observed a single time. The sample comprised blood. Every receptor here comes from a man older than 75 in good health.

The chain joins TRBV25-1 to TRBJ2-7; 8 bases agree with TRBD1. Germline loops: CDR1 MGHDK, CDR2 SYGVNS. The CDR3 extends over 14 amino acids. The V gene end was trimmed by 7 bases and the J gene end by 3 bases; junction bases not matched to a gene: 8. In DNA, the CDR3 is TGTGCCAGCACCTCCACGGGACAGGTCTACGAGCAGTACTTC. This codes for CASTSTGQVYEQYF.

This clonotype was counted between two and nine times. This chain joins TRBV10-2 and TRBJ2-5; 10 bases map to TRBD2. The J call is uncertain, as TRBJ2-7 better fits the DNA end. Looked up from germline, CDR1 is WSHSY and CDR2 is SAAADI. CDR3 length: 14 amino acids. CDR3 sequence: CASRGAGGQIEQYF. DNA of the CDR3: TGCGCCAGCAGGGGAGCGGGAGGGCAGATCGAGCAGTACTTC.

The rearrangement joins TRBV29-1 to TRBJ2-4, with a weak D call TRBD2 (5 bases). TRBJ2-7 explains the end of the DNA better; the J call may be wrong. Germline loops: CDR1 SQVTM, CDR2 ANQGSEA. CDR3 length: 13 residues. CDR3 in amino acids: CSATRRDYYEQYF. CDR3 bases: TGCAGCGCTACGAGGCGTGACTATTACGAGCAGTACTTC.

The chain links TRBV2 to TRBJ2-1; D remains unclear. Germline loops: CDR1 SNHLY, CDR2 FYNNEI. The CDR3 has 14 amino acids. V lost 8 bases and J lost 0, with 11 bases in between. CDR3 sequence (DNA): TGTGCCAGCCGCAGGTGGAGCTCCTACAATGAGCAGTTCTTC. Translation gives CASRRWSSYNEQFF.

A single count supports this clonotype. The junction shows a germline mismatch at one end, possibly a read error. This chain connects TRBV9 to TRBJ2-5, with 7 positions matching TRBD2. The tail of the sequence fits TRBJ2-4 better, so the J call may be wrong. The CDR3 totals 12 residues. The V gene's germline CDR1 is SGDLS and CDR2 YYNGEE. The CDR3 protein is CSSSSGENIQYF. The CDR3 nucleotides are TGTTCCAGCAGCAGCGGGGAAAACATTCAGTACTTC.

This chain uses TRBV20-1 with TRBJ2-4; TRBD2 agrees at 7 bases. V dropped 4 bases and J dropped 8; count of bases not matched to a gene: 8. Germline V CDR1 and CDR2: DFQATT, SNEGSKA (reference sequence). The CDR3 sequence is 13 residues long. The CDR3 nucleotides read TGCAGTGCTACGCCGGGAGGCCCAGACATTCAGTACTTC. This translates into CSATPGGPDIQYF.